This T cell receptor beta chain was captured in a study of cytomegalovirus exposure and HLA in healthy donors. The PCR was carried out with 60 Vbeta primers and 13 Jbeta primers. The protocol was immunoSEQ multiplex PCR, while the TCRdb copy is restricted to in-frame clones and leaves out a portion. Among about 140,000 clones listed, around 78% were seen once. Study findings and constraints: Presence/absence analyses assumed roughly uniform sequencing depth across donors, which may not hold. Most observed TCR sequences were rare, whereas some public TCRs were detected in many donors. Cytomegalovirus association was assigned to around 150 TCR beta chains.

This clone came up once. Its antigen is undetermined. This sample also contains other DNA sequences that code for the same CDR3. When sampled, the donors appeared nominally healthy, though they likely had unrecorded immune exposures. Germline V CDR1 and CDR2: SEHNR, FQNEAQ (reference sequence). Unmatched junction bases numbered 2, after V lost 5 bases and J lost 2 bases. CDR3 length equals 15 residues. V gene TRBV7-9 combines with J gene TRBJ1-3; 11 bases agree with TRBD1. The sequencing sample was made of PBMCs. This receptor was taken from a man aged 40-49 years in good health and CMV-seronegative. The CDR3 region is CASSLGQGAGNTIYF. The CDR3, as DNA: TGTGCCAGCAGCCTGGGACAGGGGGCTGGAAACACCATATATTTT. The full variable domain, with the rest looked up from reference TRBV7-9 and TRBJ1-3, is DTGVSQNPRHKITKRGQNVTFRCDPISEHNRLYWYRQTLGQGPEFLTYFQNEAQLEKSRLLSDRFSAERPKGSFSTLEIQRTEQGDSAMYLCASSLGQGAGNTIYFGEGSWLTVV.